This TCR beta chain was captured by sequencing in a study of Ad26.COV2.S vaccination and SARS-CoV-2 variants (dated by TCRdb to the early 2020s). A note on the overall study: Donors in the vaccine arm were drawn from COV1001, a phase I-IIa trial of Ad26.COV2.S in healthy adults that was multicentre, randomized, double-blind and placebo-controlled. Ad26.COV2.S was administered intramuscularly at 5 x 10^10 or 1 x 10^11 viral particles, either as a single shot or as two shots given 56 days apart. TCRbeta repertoire sequencing served as the tool for gauging how specific and how broad the SARS-CoV-2-reactive T cell receptors were following Ad26.COV2.S vaccination. A total of approximately 30 samples were included in the TCR-sequenced set, comprising about 20 Ad26.COV2.S vaccine recipients, 5 placebo recipients and 8 SARS-CoV-2 convalescent individuals. Trial participants were randomized into five groups of five, in which low-dose or high-dose Ad26.COV2.S was given once or twice, or placebo was given on both occasions. Investigators did not know the trial group allocation while performing experiments and assessing outcomes.

In light of the paper, this sample's treatment or condition label describes: around 19 received Ad26.COV2.S at low or high dose, single or two shots; about 5 received placebo; per-sample allocation not given. Repertoires of vaccine and placebo recipients were sequenced from samples taken on day 63 after the first injection. In Cohort 1b, about two dozen adults aged 18-55 years were enrolled at a single site in Boston, USA, between 29 July and 7 August 2020. Ad26.COV2.S was a replication-incompetent adenovirus type 26 vector expressing a prefusion-stabilized SARS-CoV-2 spike protein from the original Wuhan strain. V is reduced by 5 bases and J by 4 bases, leaving a spacing of 9 bases between them. Via the germline V gene (reference sequence), CDR1 is SEHNR and CDR2 FQNEAQ. The CDR3 numbers 12 residues from cysteine through phenylalanine. Just the 36-base CDR3 DNA is kept, in frame starting at base 1.

The full study reports these points: It was noted by the authors that total T cell responses may have been underestimated by the TCR breadth and depth analyses. Spike-specific TCR breadth was higher in Ad26.COV2.S recipients than in placebo recipients (P = 0.0014). Non-spike TCR breadth was comparable between vaccine and placebo recipients, consistent with the vaccine containing only spike. The study was not powered to compare responses between vaccine doses or regimens. After vaccination, spike-specific CD8+ and CD4+ T cell responses were reported to show substantial breadth.

Remarks on this clone: Its antigen is currently not known. Base qualities are missing; no much larger clone stands one base away. This specimen includes other DNA sequences encoding the same CDR3.

The immunoSEQ Assay was the method used to sequence TCRbeta CDR3 regions. After extraction, genomic DNA underwent amplification by bias-controlled multiplex PCR, followed by high-throughput sequencing. Processing in the source paper ran as follows. To quantify the absolute abundance of every unique TCRbeta CDR3 region, sequences were collapsed and filtered. T cell fraction was estimated by normalizing TCRbeta template counts to usable DNA, with usable DNA measured through amplification of reference genes found in all nucleated cells. Repertoire TCRs were annotated as SARS-CoV-2-specific by exact matching of V gene, CDR3 amino acid sequence and J gene to a known reactive TCR set. The reference SARS-CoV-2 TCR set was obtained from MIRA and was filtered for enrichment in COVID-19-positive ImmuneCODE repertoires, whereby public or cross-reactive TCRs were removed. Using the MIRA antigens, annotated TCRs were further analysed by specific ORF or by position within an ORF. Breadth was defined as the number of annotated unique rearrangements divided by the total number of unique productive rearrangements, and depth was defined as the summed frequency of the annotated unique rearrangements. Group comparisons of TCR breadth used two-sided Wilcoxon rank-sum tests. Not all clones reach the TCRdb copy of this immuneACCESS table, which keeps in-frame sequences only. Checked studies attribute under half of the gap to unresolved V genes and leave the rest unexplained. The V and J calls and clone size come from that table; D and trimming were worked out from the DNA. This sample holds 400,000 or so clones; 80% to 90% were observed only once. More than 3% of the sample belongs to the ten largest clones.

The clonotype comes from a person aged 18-60 years who received the Ad26.COV2.S COVID-19 vaccine or a placebo. Here the chain combines TRBV7-9 and TRBJ2-7; no D gene can be assigned with confidence. The starting material was peripheral blood, obtained in a trial of Ad26.COV2.S vaccine versus placebo. The CDR3 here reads CASSLQSYEQYF. The DNA sequence is given as TGTGCCAGCAGCCTCCAATCTTACGAGCAGTACTTC.